The rows below give T cell receptor beta chains drawn from one sample of a study of blood T cell repertoires in COVID-19. Clones were read by immunoSEQ multiplex PCR, and TCRdb kept only the in-frame ones, dropping some. The table lists 35,000 to 50,000 clones, about nine tenths of them singletons, with around 8.3% in the top ten. Sequenced input: peripheral blood. These receptors all come from a man in his 60s with active COVID-19. Each CDR3 is given with its conserved first and last residue. D genes are given only for firm matches. Size is omitted from some rows. Given values are once, few, many or a class for expanded clones.

.	.	TRBV6-5	TRBJ2-3	CASSPLGTDTQYF	TGTGCCAGCAGTCCCCTCGGGACAGATACGCAGTATTTT
.	.	TRBV7-6	TRBJ2-1	CASSQGQIDEQFF	TGTGCCAGCAGCCAGGGGCAGATCGATGAGCAGTTCTTC
.	.	TRBV7-9	TRBJ2-7	CASALGEERYEQYF	TGTGCCAGCGCTCTGGGGGAGGAGAGGTACGAGCAGTACTTC
.	TRBD1	TRBV3-1/TRBV3-2	TRBJ2-3	CASSHWDRGTDTQYF	TGTGCCAGCAGCCACTGGGACAGGGGAACAGATACGCAGTATTTT
.	.	TRBV3-1/TRBV3-2	TRBJ2-3	CASSQATGSGQYF	TGTGCCAGCAGCCAGGCCACAGGGAGTGGGCAGTATTTT
.	.	TRBV18	TRBJ2-1	CASSPPRLNEQFF	TGTGCCAGCTCACCACCGAGGCTCAATGAGCAGTTCTTC
.	.	TRBV7-2	TRBJ2-7	CASSLAGGGYEQYF	TGTGCCAGCAGCTTAGCGGGAGGGGGTTACGAGCAGTACTTC
.	TRBD1	TRBV25-1	TRBJ2-7	CASSDTGTGAFEQYF	TGTGCCAGCAGTGATACCGGGACAGGGGCTTTCGAGCAGTACTTC
.	.	TRBV3-1/TRBV3-2	TRBJ2-7	CASSQDLRSFRVSYEQYF	TGTGCCAGCAGCCAAGATCTAAGATCTTTCAGGGTTTCGTACGAGCAGTACTTC
once	TRBD1	TRBV19	TRBJ1-3	CASSAQGSGNTIYF	TGTGCCAGTAGTGCACAGGGGTCCGGAAACACCATATATTTT